A single sample gave rise to the 21 T cell receptor beta chains below, sequenced in a study of blood T cell repertoires in COVID-19. Sequencing was performed with immunoSEQ multiplex PCR; in TCRdb, only in-frame clones are kept and a portion is missing. The data hold about 130,000 clones, with 85% observed a single time. Specimen: peripheral blood. These receptors all come from a woman older than 75 with COVID-19, enrolled during active disease.

The rearrangement links TRBV2 to TRBJ2-1; D not certain. The CDR3 runs to 12 residues. The germline V gene encodes CDR1 SNHLY and CDR2 FYNNEI. Trimming left V 4 bases short and J 9 bases short, with 10 bases between. CDR3 in amino acids: CASSVQFSEQFF. The CDR3 DNA reads TGTGCCAGCAGTGTTCAATTTTCTGAGCAGTTCTTC.

This chain connects TRBV28 to TRBJ2-3, with 8 bases fitting TRBD2. The V segment lost 6 bases and the J segment 4 bases; nucleotides outside the gene matches: 6. Germline V lookup: CDR1 MDHEN, CDR2 SYDVKM. The CDR3 is 14 residues long. CDR3 region: CASSGRAGSDTQYF. The CDR3 DNA reads TGTGCCAGCAGCGGGAGGGCGGGCTCAGATACGCAGTATTTT.

This chain uses TRBV6-5 with TRBJ1-2, with 8 positions matching TRBD1. The J segment lost 4 bases and the V segment lost 6 bases, leaving 10 bases of the junction unmatched. The CDR3 totals 15 residues. Germline loops: CDR1 MNHEY, CDR2 SVGAGI. Written as DNA, the CDR3 is TGTGCCAGCAGCCGGCCCGGGACAGGCCCCTATGGCTACACCTTC. The encoded protein is CASSRPGTGPYGYTF.

The J gene is TRBJ1-1, the V gene TRBV20-1; perhaps TRBD1 as D (6 bases). CDR3 length: 13 amino acids. The germline CDR1 and CDR2 sequences are DFQATT and SNEGSKA (reference sequence). V lost 3 bases and J 5 bases, leaving 13 bases between the germline ends. CDR3 amino acids: CSASNRVRTEAFF. DNA for the CDR3: TGCAGTGCTAGTAACAGGGTAAGGACTGAAGCTTTCTTT.

This chain joins TRBV19 and TRBJ1-5; 9 bases match TRBD1. The CDR3 has 16 residues. V shed 9 bases, J shed 3 bases, and the junction held 12 bases outside the gene matches. Germline V gene lookup returns CDR1 LNHDA and CDR2 SQIVND (reference sequence). In DNA form, the CDR3 reads TGTGCCAGCCTTCCGTCGGACAGGGGAACCAATCAGCCCCAGCATTTT. Its translation: CASLPSDRGTNQPQHF.

This sequence joins TRBV19 and TRBJ2-1; the match to TRBD1 covers 8 bases. The CDR3 is 15 amino acids. Germline V gives CDR1 LNHDA, CDR2 SQIVND (reference sequence). The J segment lost 7 bases and the V segment lost 4 bases, leaving 9 bases of the junction unmatched. The CDR3 region has the DNA TGTGCCAGTAGTAAGGGGGACAGGTACGGGAATGAGCAGTTCTTC. This translates into CASSKGDRYGNEQFF. The full variable domain, rest sourced from reference TRBV19 and TRBJ2-1, is DGGITQSPKYLFRKEGQNVTLSCEQNLNHDAMYWYRQDPGQGLRLIYYSQIVNDFQKGDIAEGYSVSREKKESFPLTVTSAQKNPTAFYLCASSKGDRYGNEQFFGPGTRLTVL.

About this clone: Relative to the germline gene, one junction end is altered; a read error may explain this. The chain carries TRBV7-7 and TRBJ2-5, with 11 bases lining up with TRBD2. Germline CDR1 is SSHAT and CDR2 is FNYEAQ (reference sequence). CDR3 length equals 17 residues. This CDR3 reads CASSLGGTSGVQETQYF. The CDR3 coding sequence is TGTGCTAGCAGCTTAGGAGGGACTAGCGGAGTCCAAGAGACCCAGTACTTC.

Concerning this clone: A much bigger clone sits one base away, suggesting this may be a read error. The chain has TRBV6-4 and TRBJ2-3, with TRBD2 identical over 7 bases. The CDR3 consists of 13 residues. The junction had 0 bases not matched to a gene; V was cut back by 3 bases and J by 3 bases. Germline CDR1 and CDR2: MRHNA and SNTAGT. CDR3: CASSERETDTQYF. For the CDR3, the DNA is TGTGCCAGCAGTGAGCGGGAGACAGATACGCAGTATTTT.

The chain joins TRBV5-1 to TRBJ1-1, with D possibly TRBD1 on 5 matching bases. The CDR3 spans 14 residues. V was clipped by 4 bases and J by 4 bases, with 14 bases between them. CDR1 and CDR2 (germline): SGHRS, YFSETQ. The CDR3 loop reads CASSRGGLGTEAFF. CDR3 DNA: TGCGCCAGCAGCCGGGGGGGTCTCGGCACTGAAGCTTTCTTT.

This CDR3 reads CASTESRGLGYTF. CDR3 sequence (DNA): TGCGCCAGCACCGAGTCGAGGGGGCTGGGCTACACCTTC. This rearrangement joins TRBV5-1 to TRBJ1-2; TRBD1 matches 7 bases. This CDR3 is built from 13 residues. Germline-derived CDR1 and CDR2 are SGHRS and YFSETQ. The V and J ends lost 6 bases and 8 bases, in that order; junction bases with no gene match: 10.

The rearrangement joins TRBV14 to TRBJ2-7; TRBD2 is a possible D gene (6 bases). Germline V CDR1 and CDR2: SGHDN, FVKESK. Trimming removed 3 bases at V and 4 bases at J, with 16 bases between. The CDR3 loop spans 15 amino acids. CDR3 sequence (DNA): TGTGCCAGCAGCCATACGGGAGTTGGGATTTACGAGCAGTACTTC. It codes for CASSHTGVGIYEQYF.

This chain connects TRBV28 to TRBJ1-4, with D unclear. The germline V gene encodes CDR1 MDHEN and CDR2 SYDVKM. Trimming shortened V by 8 bases and J by 8 bases, and 9 bases separated the two germline ends. This CDR3 is 11 amino acids long. Here the CDR3 DNA reads TGTGCCAGCTCACGGGAGGAAAAACTGTTTTTT. The encoded protein is CASSREEKLFF.

In nucleotides, the CDR3 is TGTGCCAGCATTGACATACTCACCAGGGAGCAGTACTTC. This translates into CASIDILTREQYF. The gene calls are TRBV28 and TRBJ2-7; no definite D call. Germline V gene data show CDR1 as MDHEN and CDR2 as SYDVKM. This CDR3 contains 13 residues. Trimming removed 7 bases at V and 7 bases at J, with 17 bases between.

The chain employs TRBV28 and TRBJ2-7; TRBD2 might be the D (5 bases). Trimming left V 3 bases short and J 5 bases short, with 17 bases between. The CDR3 extends over 15 amino acids. Germline V gene sequence: CDR1 MDHEN, CDR2 SYDVKM. The CDR3, as DNA: TGTGCCAGCAGTTTGAGCAAACTAGGGCCCAACGAGCAGTACTTC. Translating it yields CASSLSKLGPNEQYF.

This clone was counted between two and nine times. The chain recombines TRBV3-1 (or the pseudogene TRBV3-2) with TRBJ1-2, with D perhaps matching TRBD1 (5 bases). Trimming removed 4 bases from V and 7 bases from J, with 10 bases in between. The CDR3 totals 12 residues. Germline V lookup: CDR1 LGHDT, CDR2 YNNKEL (reference sequence). CDR3 region: CASSLLQAGYTF. The CDR3 bases are TGTGCCAGCAGCCTCCTACAGGCTGGCTACACCTTC.

The J gene is TRBJ2-7, the V gene TRBV21-1; TRBD1, as called in the table, went unchecked against the DNA. TRBV21-1 represents a pseudogene. The CDR3 length is 13 residues. In DNA, the CDR3 is TGTGCCAGCAGTCGCCAGGGGAAGCACGAGCAGTACTTC. Its protein is CASSRQGKHEQYF.

V and J are TRBV11-2 and TRBJ1-4; the D gene is possibly TRBD1 (6 bases). The CDR3 totals 15 residues. CDR1 is SGHAT and CDR2 is FQNNGV in the germline V gene. V lost 2 bases and J lost 8, with 15 bases in between. The CDR3 nucleotides read TGTGCCAGCAGCTTACAGGGGAGTGTTGGAGAAAAACTGTTTTTT. This codes for CASSLQGSVGEKLFF.

The chain uses TRBV7-2 and TRBJ2-3; no clear D. The CDR3 runs to 13 residues. Trimming shortened V by 3 bases and J by 0 bases, and 4 bases separated the two germline ends. Germline values: CDR1 SGHTA, CDR2 FQGNSA. In nucleotides, the CDR3 is TGTGCCAGCAGCTTTCTGAGCACAGATACGCAGTATTTT. This translates into CASSFLSTDTQYF.

V gene TRBV2 combines with J gene TRBJ2-5; possible D gene TRBD2, 6 bases. The CDR3 has 15 amino acids. The ends were cut back, 5 bases at V and 3 bases at J, with 16 bases in the middle. Germline lookup yields CDR1 SNHLY and CDR2 FYNNEI. In nucleotides, the CDR3 is TGTGCCAGCAGTACCACGGGGAAGCGGGAAGAGACCCAGTACTTC. It is translated as CASSTTGKREETQYF. Looking up the rest from reference TRBV2 and TRBJ2-5 gives the full variable domain: EPEVTQTPSHQVTQMGQEVILRCVPISNHLYFYWYRQILGQKVEFLVSFYNNEISEKSEIFDDQFSVERPDGSNFTLKIRSTKLEDSAMYFCASSTTGKREETQYFGPGTRLLVL.

The chain is built from TRBV24-1 and TRBJ2-5; 10 bases match TRBD1. V shed 3 bases, J shed 5 bases, and the junction held 5 bases outside the gene matches. The CDR3 runs 15 residues. Germline CDR1 and CDR2: KGHDR and SFDVKD. The CDR3 DNA sequence: TGTGCCACCAGTGATGACAGGGGGCGCCGGGAGACCCAGTACTTC. Its protein is CATSDDRGRRETQYF.

The chain has TRBV7-2 and TRBJ2-7, with D possibly being TRBD2 (5 bases). V shed 4 bases and J shed 3 bases, with 10 bases lying between them. The CDR3 consists of 13 residues. Germline CDR1 and CDR2: SGHTA and FQGNSA. This CDR3 is CASSSSGYYEQYF. For the CDR3, the DNA is TGTGCCAGCAGCTCCTCGGGATACTACGAGCAGTACTTC.